This T cell receptor (beta chain) was recovered during a study of T-cell reconstitution after alpha-beta-depleted transplantation in children. This clonotype was counted between two and nine times. Construction of the TCRbeta library involved unique molecular identifiers. One entry per CDR3 protein, called by TCRdb with MiXCR from the PCR reads. Among a few hundred thousand distinct CDR3 sequences listed, about a sixth were seen once. The receptor was derived from a boy in the first two years of life who had a stem cell transplant for Wiskott-Aldrich syndrome, so the T cells may come from the graft donor. The sequences come from PBMCs, mostly from graft donor cells, collected 360 days after TCRalphabeta/CD19-depleted stem cell transplant.

The CDR3 DNA reads as TGTGCCAGCAGGAAATTGGGCGGGAGGGTAACAGAGACCCAGTACTTC. Translation gives CASRKLGGRVTETQYF. This chain uses TRBV7-8 with TRBJ2-5; 9 bases map to TRBD2. Germline lookup yields CDR1 SGHVS and CDR2 FQNEAQ. V shed 6 bases, J shed 4 bases, and the junction held 12 bases outside the gene matches. The length of the CDR3 is 16 residues.